The clone carrying this T cell receptor (beta chain) was counted a few times. The antigen is unknown. The germline CDR1 and CDR2 sequences are MNHEY and SVGEGT. The ends were cut back, 3 bases at V and 5 bases at J, with 13 bases in the middle. The CDR3 totals 14 residues. From blood, roughly 220-550 ng of genomic DNA served as TRB template. These data originate in a study of T and B cells in COVID-19 patients. TRB rearrangements were amplified by multiplex PCR with BIOMED2 TRB-A/B primers. TCRdb used MiXCR to reprocess the multiplex PCR reads, holding one entry per CDR3 protein. The sample comprises about 8,000 distinct CDR3 sequences, roughly 27% of which are singletons, and approximately 5.1% rests with the top ten. General study findings and limits: In COVID-19 patients, T cell receptor beta variable and joining gene use was reportedly strongly skewed. There were 2,331 TCR clusters exclusive to the recovered cohort, a few dozen with low generation probability. Active COVID-19 showed highly clonal TRB repertoires; recovery showed diversity and richness above healthy donors. No sequencing was yet done of CD4+, regulatory or CD8+ subsets, or of SARS-CoV-2-responsive or tetramer+ sorted cells.

This clonotype was sampled from a human donor who had recovered from COVID-19. The sequencing input was blood. The rearrangement uses TRBV6-2 or TRBV6-3 and TRBJ1-1; D uncertain. CDR3 in DNA: TGTGCCAGCAGTTATCCCAACGTTGGGACTGAAGCTTTCTTT. It specifies CASSYPNVGTEAFF.